This T cell receptor beta chain stems from a study of control samples from healthy donors and cancer patients. Some clones are missing from TCRdb's copy, which holds only in-frame ones; the method was immunoSEQ multiplex PCR. Of fewer than 200,000 clones in the sample, around 93% are singletons; the top ten hold over 4%. This CDR3 has 16 residues. Germline V lookup: CDR1 LGHNA, CDR2 YSLEER. The V end lost 2 bases, the J end lost 8 bases, and 21 bases lay between the germline ends. The chain combines TRBV4-3 with TRBJ1-2, with D possibly being TRBD1 (6 bases). The sequence derives from a woman aged 55-70 years in good health. Specimen: blood. CDR3 in amino acids: CASSQTLDRFGGGYTF. CDR3 DNA sequence: TGCGCCAGCAGCCAAACTTTAGACAGGTTCGGGGGGGGCTACACCTTC.